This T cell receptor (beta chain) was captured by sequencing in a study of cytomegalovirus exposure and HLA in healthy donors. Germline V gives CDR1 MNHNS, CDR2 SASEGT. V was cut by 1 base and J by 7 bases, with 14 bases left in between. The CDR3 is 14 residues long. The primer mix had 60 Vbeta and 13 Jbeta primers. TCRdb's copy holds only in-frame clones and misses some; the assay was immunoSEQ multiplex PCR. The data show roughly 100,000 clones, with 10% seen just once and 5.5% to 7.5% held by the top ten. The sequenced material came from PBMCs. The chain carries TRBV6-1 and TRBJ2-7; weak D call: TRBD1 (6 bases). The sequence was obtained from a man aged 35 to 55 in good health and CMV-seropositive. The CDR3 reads CASSEEVGAGEQYF. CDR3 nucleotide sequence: TGTGCCAGCAGTGAAGAGGTGGGGGCCGGGGAGCAGTACTTC.